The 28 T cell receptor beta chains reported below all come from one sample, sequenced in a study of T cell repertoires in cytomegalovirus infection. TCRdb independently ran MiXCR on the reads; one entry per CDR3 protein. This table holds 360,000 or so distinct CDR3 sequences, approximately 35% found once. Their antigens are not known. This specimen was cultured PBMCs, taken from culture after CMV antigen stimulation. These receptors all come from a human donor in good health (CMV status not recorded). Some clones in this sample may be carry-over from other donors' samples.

In DNA, the CDR3 is TGTGCCAGTAGTATAGGATCATGGTCTTGGGACAGGGGCACAGATACGCAGTATTTT. Protein product: CASSIGSWSWDRGTDTQYF. The chain uses TRBV19 and TRBJ2-3, with 9 nucleotides matching TRBD1. Unmatched junction bases numbered 12, after V lost 1 base and J lost 1 base. This CDR3 is built from 19 residues. CDR1 is LNHDA, CDR2 SQIVND, per germline (reference sequence).

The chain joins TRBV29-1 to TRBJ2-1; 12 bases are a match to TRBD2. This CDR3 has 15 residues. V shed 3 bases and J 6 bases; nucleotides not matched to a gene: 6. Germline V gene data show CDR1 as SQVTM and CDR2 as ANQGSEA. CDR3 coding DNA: TGCAGCGTTGATACTACTAGCGGGAGGTCCAATGAGCAGTTCTTC. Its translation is CSVDTTSGRSNEQFF.

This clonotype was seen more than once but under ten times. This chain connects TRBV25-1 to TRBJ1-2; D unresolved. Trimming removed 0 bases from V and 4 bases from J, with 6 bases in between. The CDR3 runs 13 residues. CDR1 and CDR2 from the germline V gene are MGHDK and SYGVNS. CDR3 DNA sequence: TGTGCCAGCAGTGAATACGGAGGCTATGGCTACACCTTC. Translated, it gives CASSEYGGYGYTF.

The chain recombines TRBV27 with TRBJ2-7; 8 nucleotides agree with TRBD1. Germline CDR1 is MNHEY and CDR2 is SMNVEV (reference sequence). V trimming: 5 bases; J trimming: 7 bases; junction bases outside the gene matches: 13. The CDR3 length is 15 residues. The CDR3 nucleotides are TGTGCCAGCAGTCTTGGGTGGCAGGGGGCGAAGGAGCAGTACTTC. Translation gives CASSLGWQGAKEQYF.

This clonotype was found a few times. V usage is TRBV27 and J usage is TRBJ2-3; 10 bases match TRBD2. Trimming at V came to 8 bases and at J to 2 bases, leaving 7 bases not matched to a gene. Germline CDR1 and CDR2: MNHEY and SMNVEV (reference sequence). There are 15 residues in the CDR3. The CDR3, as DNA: TGTGCCAGCTCGACTAGCGGGTCAGTCACAGATACGCAGTATTTT. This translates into CASSTSGSVTDTQYF.

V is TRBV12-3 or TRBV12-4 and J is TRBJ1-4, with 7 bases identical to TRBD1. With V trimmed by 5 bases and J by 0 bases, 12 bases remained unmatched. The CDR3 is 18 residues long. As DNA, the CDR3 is TGTGCCAGCAGTCCCCGACAGGGTTCCTACTCAACTAATGAAAAACTGTTTTTT. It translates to CASSPRQGSYSTNEKLFF.

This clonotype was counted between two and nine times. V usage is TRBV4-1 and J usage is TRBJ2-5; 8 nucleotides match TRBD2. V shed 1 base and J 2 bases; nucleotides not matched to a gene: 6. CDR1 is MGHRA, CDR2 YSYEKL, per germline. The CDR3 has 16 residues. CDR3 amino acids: CASSQVGSGRQETQYF. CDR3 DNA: TGCGCCAGCAGCCAAGTGGGCAGCGGGAGACAAGAGACCCAGTACTTC.

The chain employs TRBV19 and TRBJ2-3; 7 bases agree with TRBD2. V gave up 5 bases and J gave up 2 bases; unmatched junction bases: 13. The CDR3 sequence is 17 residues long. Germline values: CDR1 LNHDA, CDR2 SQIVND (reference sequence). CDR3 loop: CASSDSLAAINTDTQYF. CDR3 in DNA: TGTGCCAGTAGTGATTCCCTAGCGGCCATAAACACAGATACGCAGTATTTT.

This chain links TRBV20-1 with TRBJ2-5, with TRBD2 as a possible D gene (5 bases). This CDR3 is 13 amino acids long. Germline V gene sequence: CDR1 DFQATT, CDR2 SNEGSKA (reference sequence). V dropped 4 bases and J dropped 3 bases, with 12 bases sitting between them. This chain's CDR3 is CSAKVTGKETQYF. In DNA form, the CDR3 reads TGCAGTGCTAAGGTTACGGGAAAAGAGACCCAGTACTTC.

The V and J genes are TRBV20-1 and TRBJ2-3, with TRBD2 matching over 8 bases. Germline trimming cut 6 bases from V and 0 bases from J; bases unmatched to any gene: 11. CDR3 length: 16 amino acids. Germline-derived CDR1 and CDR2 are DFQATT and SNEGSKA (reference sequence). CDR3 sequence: CSATMGGRRSTDTQYF. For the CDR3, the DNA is TGCAGTGCCACTATGGGCGGGAGGCGGAGCACAGATACGCAGTATTTT.

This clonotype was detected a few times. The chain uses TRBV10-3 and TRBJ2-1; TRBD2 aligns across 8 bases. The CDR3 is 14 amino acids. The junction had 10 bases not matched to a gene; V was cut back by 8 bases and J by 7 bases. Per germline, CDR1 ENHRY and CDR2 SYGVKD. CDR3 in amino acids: CAIGEIERENEQFF. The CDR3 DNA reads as TGTGCCATCGGGGAAATAGAGCGGGAGAATGAGCAGTTCTTC.

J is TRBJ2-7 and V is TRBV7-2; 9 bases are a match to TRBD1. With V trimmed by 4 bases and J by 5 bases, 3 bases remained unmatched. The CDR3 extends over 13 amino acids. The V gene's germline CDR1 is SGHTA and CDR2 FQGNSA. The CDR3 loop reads CASSWGQGDEQYF. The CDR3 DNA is TGTGCCAGCAGCTGGGGACAGGGCGACGAGCAGTACTTC.

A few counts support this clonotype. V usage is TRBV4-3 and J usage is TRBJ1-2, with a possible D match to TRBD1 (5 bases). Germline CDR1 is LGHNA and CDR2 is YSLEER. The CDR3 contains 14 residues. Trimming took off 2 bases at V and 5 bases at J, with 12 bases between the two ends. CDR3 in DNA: TGCGCCAGCAGCCAATCGAGGGGTAATTATGGCTACACCTTC. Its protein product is CASSQSRGNYGYTF.

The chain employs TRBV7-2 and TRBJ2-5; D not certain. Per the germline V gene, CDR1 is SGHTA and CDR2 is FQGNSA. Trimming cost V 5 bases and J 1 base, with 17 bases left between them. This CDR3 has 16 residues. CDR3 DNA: TGTGCCAGCAGCCAAGGAACAGACCCTTCCCAAGAGACCCAGTACTTC. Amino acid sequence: CASSQGTDPSQETQYF.

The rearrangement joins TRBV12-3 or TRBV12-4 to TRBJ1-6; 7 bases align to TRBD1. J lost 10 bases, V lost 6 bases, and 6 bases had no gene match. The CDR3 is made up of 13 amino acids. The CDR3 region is CASSVRQGSPLHF. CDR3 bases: TGTGCCAGCAGCGTAAGACAGGGCTCACCCCTCCACTTT.

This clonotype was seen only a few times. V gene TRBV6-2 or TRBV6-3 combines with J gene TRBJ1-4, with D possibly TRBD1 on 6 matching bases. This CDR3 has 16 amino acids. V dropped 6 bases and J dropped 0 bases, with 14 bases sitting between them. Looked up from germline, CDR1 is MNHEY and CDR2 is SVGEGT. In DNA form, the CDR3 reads TGTGCCAGCAGCCCCGGGACAACGGCAACTAATGAAAAACTGTTTTTT. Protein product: CASSPGTTATNEKLFF.

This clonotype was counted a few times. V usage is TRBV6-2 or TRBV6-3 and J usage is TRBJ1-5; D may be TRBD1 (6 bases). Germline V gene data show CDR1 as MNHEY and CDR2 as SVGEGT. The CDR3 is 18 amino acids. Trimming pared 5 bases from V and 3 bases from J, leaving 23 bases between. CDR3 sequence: CASSPSGDIWAPNQPQHF. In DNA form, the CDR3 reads TGTGCCAGCAGTCCCTCAGGGGACATTTGGGCCCCCAATCAGCCCCAGCATTTT.

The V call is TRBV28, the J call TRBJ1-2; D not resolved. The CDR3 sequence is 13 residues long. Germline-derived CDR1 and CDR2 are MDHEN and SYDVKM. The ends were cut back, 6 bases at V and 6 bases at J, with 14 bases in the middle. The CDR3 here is CASSNRGKNGYTF. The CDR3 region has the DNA TGTGCCAGCAGCAACCGGGGAAAAAATGGCTACACCTTC.

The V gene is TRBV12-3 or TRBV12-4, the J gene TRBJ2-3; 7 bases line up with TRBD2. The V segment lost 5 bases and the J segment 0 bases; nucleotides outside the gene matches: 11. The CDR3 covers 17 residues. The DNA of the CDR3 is TGTGCCAGCAGTCCGCCTAGCGGCTATTCTAGCACAGATACGCAGTATTTT. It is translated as CASSPPSGYSSTDTQYF.

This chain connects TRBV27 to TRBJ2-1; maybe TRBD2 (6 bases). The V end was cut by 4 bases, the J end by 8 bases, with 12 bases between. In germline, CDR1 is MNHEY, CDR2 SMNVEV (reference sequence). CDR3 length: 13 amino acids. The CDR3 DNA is TGTGCCAGCAGTTCTTCTAGCGCCCATGAGCAGTTCTTC. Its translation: CASSSSSAHEQFF.

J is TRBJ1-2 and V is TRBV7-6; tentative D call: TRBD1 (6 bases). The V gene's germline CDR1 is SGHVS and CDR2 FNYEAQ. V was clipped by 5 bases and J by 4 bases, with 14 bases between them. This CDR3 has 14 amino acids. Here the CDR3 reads CASSNLPGVYGYTF. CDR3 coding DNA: TGTGCCAGCAGCAACCTTCCAGGGGTCTATGGCTACACCTTC.

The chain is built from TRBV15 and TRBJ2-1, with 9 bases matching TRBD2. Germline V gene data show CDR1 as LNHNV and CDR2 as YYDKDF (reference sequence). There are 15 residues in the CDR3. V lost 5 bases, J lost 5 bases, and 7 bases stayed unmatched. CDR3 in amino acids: CATSLTASGNNEQFF. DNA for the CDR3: TGTGCCACCAGCCTCACTGCTAGCGGGAACAATGAGCAGTTCTTC.

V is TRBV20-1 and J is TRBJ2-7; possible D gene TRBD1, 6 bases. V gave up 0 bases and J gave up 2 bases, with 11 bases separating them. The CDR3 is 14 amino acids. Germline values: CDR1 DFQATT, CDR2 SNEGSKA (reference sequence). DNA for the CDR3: TGCAGTGCTAGAGAACAGGGTCACACCTACGAGCAGTACGTC. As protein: CSAREQGHTYEQYV.

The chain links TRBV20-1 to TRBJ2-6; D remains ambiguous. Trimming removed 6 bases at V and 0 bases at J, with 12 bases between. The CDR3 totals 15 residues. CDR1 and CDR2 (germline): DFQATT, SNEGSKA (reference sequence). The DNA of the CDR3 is TGCAGTGCCGCCGAAACTGGCTCTGGGGCCAACGTCCTGACTTTC. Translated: CSAAETGSGANVLTF.

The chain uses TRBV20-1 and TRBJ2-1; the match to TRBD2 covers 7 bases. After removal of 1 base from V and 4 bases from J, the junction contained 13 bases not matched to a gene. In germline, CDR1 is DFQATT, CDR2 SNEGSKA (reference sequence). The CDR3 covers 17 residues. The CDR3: CSARGIAGRVGYNEQFF. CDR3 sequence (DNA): TGCAGTGCTAGAGGGATTGCGGGGAGGGTAGGTTACAATGAGCAGTTCTTC.

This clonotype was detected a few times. For the CDR3, the DNA is TGTGCCAGCTGTGAGGCGGGTTCTCTCTACGAGCAGTACTTC. Translating gives CASCEAGSLYEQYF. The rearrangement links TRBV6-2 or TRBV6-3 to TRBJ2-7, with D possibly matching TRBD2 (5 bases). Germline CDR1 MNHEY, CDR2 SVGEGT. This CDR3 region has 14 residues. V lost 8 bases to trimming and J lost 3 bases, with 17 bases between them.

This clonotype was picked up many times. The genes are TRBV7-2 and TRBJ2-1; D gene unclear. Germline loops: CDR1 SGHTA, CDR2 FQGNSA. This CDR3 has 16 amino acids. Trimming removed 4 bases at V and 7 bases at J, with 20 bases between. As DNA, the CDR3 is TGTGCCAGCAGCTCCCCGGGCCTAGTGCAAAAAAATGAGCAGTTCTTC. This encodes CASSSPGLVQKNEQFF.

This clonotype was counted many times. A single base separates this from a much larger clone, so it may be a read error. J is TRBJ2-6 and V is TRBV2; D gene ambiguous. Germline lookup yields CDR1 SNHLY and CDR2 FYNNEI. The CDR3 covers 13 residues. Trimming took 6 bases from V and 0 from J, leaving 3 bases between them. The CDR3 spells CASRDSGANVLTF. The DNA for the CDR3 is TGTGCCAGCAGGGACTCTGGGGCCAACGTCCTGACTTTC.